A single sample gave rise to the 4 T cell receptor beta chains below, sequenced in a study of T cells in Graves' hyperthyroidism and ophthalmopathy (dated 2019 in TCRdb). The library was produced with multiplex PCR. Sequencing instrument: Illumina HiSeq 2000. The TCR beta CDR3 regions were amplified from the RNA transcripts. A first-round RT-PCR of the TCR CDR3 used the HTBI primer set with the Qiagen OneStep RT-PCR kit. TCRdb itself trimmed the public reads at Q25 with fastp, ran MiXCR and retained productive beta chains. Each entry merges the rows of one CDR3 protein and shows their most common DNA and genes. For this sample the table gives approximately 380,000 distinct CDR3 sequences, of which roughly 19% were detected only once. Together, the top ten hold about 4% of the sample. Material: blood. The receptors were sampled from a young woman with Graves' hyperthyroidism.

This clonotype was counted ten times or more. The chain employs TRBV7-8 and TRBJ1-1; the match to TRBD1 covers 10 bases. Germline CDR1 SGHVS, CDR2 FQNEAQ. This CDR3 region has 15 residues. V trimming: 5 bases; J trimming: 4 bases; junction bases outside the gene matches: 7. CDR3 region: CASSPDRGQGTEAFF. DNA for the CDR3: TGTGCCAGCAGCCCAGACAGGGGGCAGGGCACTGAAGCTTTCTTT.

This clonotype has ten or more counts. CDR3 in DNA: TGCAGCGTTACGACTAGCGGGAGATACGAGCAGTACTTC. Amino acids: CSVTTSGRYEQYF. V is TRBV29-1 and J is TRBJ2-7; 12 bases align to TRBD2. The J segment lost 4 bases and the V segment lost 5 bases, leaving 3 bases of the junction unmatched. This CDR3 spans 13 amino acids. CDR1 is SQVTM and CDR2 is ANQGSEA in the germline V gene.

This clonotype was picked up many times. V and J are TRBV14 and TRBJ1-1; D is unresolved. The CDR3 runs to 15 residues. Deletions cut 2 bases from V and 4 bases from J, with 14 bases between. Germline CDR1 is SGHDN and CDR2 is FVKESK. CDR3 in amino acids: CASSQKAWYGTEAFF. The CDR3 coding sequence is TGTGCCAGCAGCCAAAAGGCTTGGTATGGCACTGAAGCTTTCTTT.

This clonotype was picked up many times. The chain employs TRBV28 and TRBJ1-1; D gene unclear. The CDR3 has 15 amino acids. CDR1 and CDR2 from the germline V gene are MDHEN and SYDVKM. V dropped 4 bases and J dropped 1 base, with 13 bases sitting between them. CDR3 region: CASSSNKAPNTEAFF. The CDR3 bases are TGTGCCAGCAGTTCTAACAAGGCCCCGAACACTGAAGCTTTCTTT.